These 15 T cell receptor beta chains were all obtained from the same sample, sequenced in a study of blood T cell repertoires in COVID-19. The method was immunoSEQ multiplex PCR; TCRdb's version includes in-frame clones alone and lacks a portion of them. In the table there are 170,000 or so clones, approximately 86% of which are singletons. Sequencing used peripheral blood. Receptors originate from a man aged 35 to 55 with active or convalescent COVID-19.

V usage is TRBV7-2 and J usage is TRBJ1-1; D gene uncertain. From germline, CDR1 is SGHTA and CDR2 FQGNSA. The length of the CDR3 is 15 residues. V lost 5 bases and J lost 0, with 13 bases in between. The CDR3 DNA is TGTGCCAGCAGCCCCTACCCAGGATTGAACACTGAAGCTTTCTTT. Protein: CASSPYPGLNTEAFF.

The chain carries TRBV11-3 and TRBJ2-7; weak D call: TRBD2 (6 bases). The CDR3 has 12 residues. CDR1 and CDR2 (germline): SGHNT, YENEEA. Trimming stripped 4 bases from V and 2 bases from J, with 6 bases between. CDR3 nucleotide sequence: TGTGCCAGCAGCTCGGGAGCCTACGAGCAGTACTTC. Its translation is CASSSGAYEQYF.

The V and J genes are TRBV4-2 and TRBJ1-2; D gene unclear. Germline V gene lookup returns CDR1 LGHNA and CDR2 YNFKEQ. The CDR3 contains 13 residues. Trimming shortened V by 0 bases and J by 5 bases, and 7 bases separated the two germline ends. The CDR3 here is CASSQEGGYGYTF. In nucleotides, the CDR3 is TGTGCCAGCAGCCAAGAAGGAGGGTATGGCTACACCTTC.

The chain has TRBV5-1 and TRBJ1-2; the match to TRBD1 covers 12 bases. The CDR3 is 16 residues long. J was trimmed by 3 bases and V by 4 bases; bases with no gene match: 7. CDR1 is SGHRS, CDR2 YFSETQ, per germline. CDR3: CASSTGTGGFYYGYTF. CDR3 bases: TGCGCCAGCAGCACCGGGACAGGGGGCTTTTACTATGGCTACACCTTC.

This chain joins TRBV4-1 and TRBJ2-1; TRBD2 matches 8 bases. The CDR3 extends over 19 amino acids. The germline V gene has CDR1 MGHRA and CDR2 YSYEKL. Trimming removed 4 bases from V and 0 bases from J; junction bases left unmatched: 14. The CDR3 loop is CASSPSGGLPTSSYNEQFF. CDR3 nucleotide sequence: TGCGCCAGCAGCCCGAGCGGGGGCCTACCCACGAGCTCCTACAATGAGCAGTTCTTC.

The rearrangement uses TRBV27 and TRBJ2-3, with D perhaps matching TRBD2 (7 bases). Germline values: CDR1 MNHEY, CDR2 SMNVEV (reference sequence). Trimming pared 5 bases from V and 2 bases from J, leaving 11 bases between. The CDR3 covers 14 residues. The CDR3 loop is CASSVGGPTDTQYF. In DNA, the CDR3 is TGTGCCAGCAGTGTCGGGGGGCCCACAGATACGCAGTATTTT.

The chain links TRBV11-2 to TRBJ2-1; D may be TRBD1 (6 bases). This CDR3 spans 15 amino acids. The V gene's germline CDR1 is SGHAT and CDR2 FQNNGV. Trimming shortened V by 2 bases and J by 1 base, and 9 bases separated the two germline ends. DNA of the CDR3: TGTGCCAGCAGCTTATTGAGGGGGTCCTACAATGAGCAGTTCTTC. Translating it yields CASSLLRGSYNEQFF.

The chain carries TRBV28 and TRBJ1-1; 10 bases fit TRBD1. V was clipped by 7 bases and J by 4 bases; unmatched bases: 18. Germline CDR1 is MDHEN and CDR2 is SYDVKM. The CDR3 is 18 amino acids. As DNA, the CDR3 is TGTGCCAGCACCCGCCCCCTGGGGACAGGGGCGCGGGGCACTGAAGCTTTCTTT. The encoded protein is CASTRPLGTGARGTEAFF.

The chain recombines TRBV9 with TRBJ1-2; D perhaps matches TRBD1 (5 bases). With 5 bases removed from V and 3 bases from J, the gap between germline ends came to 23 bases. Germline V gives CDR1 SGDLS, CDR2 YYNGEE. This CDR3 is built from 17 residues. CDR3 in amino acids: CASSATVQGRGDYGYTF. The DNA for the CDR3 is TGTGCCAGCAGTGCCACAGTTCAGGGCCGGGGGGACTATGGCTACACCTTC.

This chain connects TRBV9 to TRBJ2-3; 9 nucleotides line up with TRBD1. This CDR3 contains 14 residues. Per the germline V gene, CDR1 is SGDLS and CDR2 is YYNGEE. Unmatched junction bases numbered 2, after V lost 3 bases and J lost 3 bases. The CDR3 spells CASSAGQGTDTQYF. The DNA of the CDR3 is TGTGCCAGCAGCGCGGGACAGGGTACAGATACGCAGTATTTT.

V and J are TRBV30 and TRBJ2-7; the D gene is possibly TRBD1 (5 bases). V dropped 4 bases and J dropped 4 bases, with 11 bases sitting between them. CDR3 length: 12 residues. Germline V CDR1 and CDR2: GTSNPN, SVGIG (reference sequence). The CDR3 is CAWTSQGYEQYF. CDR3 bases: TGTGCCTGGACCTCCCAGGGTTACGAGCAGTACTTC.

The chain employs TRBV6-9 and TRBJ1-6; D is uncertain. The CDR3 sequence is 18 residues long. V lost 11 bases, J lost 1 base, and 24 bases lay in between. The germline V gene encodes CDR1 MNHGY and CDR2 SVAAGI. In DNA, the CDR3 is TGTGCCGATCCCTCCGGGTCCCCCGTGAATTCCTATAATTCACCCCTCCACTTT. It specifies CADPSGSPVNSYNSPLHF.

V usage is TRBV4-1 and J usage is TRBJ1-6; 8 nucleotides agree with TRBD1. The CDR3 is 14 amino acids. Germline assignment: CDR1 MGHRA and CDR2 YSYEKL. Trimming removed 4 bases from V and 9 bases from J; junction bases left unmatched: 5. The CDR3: CASSPRTGISPLHF. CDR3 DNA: TGCGCCAGCAGCCCCAGGACAGGGATTTCACCCCTCCACTTT.

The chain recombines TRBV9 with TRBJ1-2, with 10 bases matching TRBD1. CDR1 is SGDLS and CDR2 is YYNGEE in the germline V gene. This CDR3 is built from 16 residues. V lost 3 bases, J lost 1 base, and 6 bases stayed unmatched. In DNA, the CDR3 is TGTGCCAGCAGCGCCGGGACAGGGGCTGTTAACTATGGCTACACCTTC. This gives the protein CASSAGTGAVNYGYTF. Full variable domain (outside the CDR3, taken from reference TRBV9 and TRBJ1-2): DSGVTQTPKHLITATGQRVTLRCSPRSGDLSVYWYQQSLDQGLQFLIQYYNGEERAKGNILERFSAQQFPDLHSELNLSSLELGDSALYFCASSAGTGAVNYGYTFGSGTRLTVV.

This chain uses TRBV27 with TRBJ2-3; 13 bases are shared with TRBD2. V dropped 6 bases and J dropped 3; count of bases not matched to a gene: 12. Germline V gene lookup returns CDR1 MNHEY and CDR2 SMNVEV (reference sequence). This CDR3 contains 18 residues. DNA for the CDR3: TGTGCCAGCAGGGGCGGACTAGCGGGGGCCTATCGAACAGATACGCAGTATTTT. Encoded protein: CASRGGLAGAYRTDTQYF.